This note documents a single T cell receptor beta chain sequence. Its recognized antigen is unknown. Nothing much larger sits one base from this clone, and base qualities are not available. This sample is drawn from a study of blood T cell repertoires in COVID-19 (dated by TCRdb to the early 2020s). Regarding the study in general: Samples from collaborators originated in the United States, Italy and Spain and spanned both the acute and convalescent phases of COVID-19. The prospective study material was composed of cDNA or gDNA derived from T cells, B-cell-depleted T cells, or PBMCs. The dataset comprised deeply sampled blood TCRbeta repertoires from subjects exposed to, actively infected with, or recovered from COVID-19. The repertoires were made available in a free public database intended to serve as a resource for research on the immune response to SARS-CoV-2. The samples were drawn from two sources: the first 160 participants of the ongoing ImmuneRACE study, and 1,254 subjects contributed by 6 global collaborators. A de-identified subject ID, COVID-19 status, age in years and sex were almost always included in the sample metadata. HLA class I and class II types, where available, came from metadata supplied by the sample provider rather than from assay-based typing. The full study reports these points: Clinical and demographic metadata were provided uncurated, with the amount varying by source and participant.

TCRbeta CDR3 regions were amplified from genomic DNA by means of the immunoSEQ Assay, a bias-controlled multiplex PCR. The source study handled its data this way. Within the assay, amplification of reference gene primers was used to estimate how many nucleated cells each sample contained. Sequence reads were collapsed and filtered to measure the absolute abundance of every unique TCRbeta CDR3 rearrangement. Productive Simpson clonality was computed per sample as the square root of Simpson's diversity index over productive rearrangements. TCRdb provides this immuneACCESS table in a form limited to in-frame rearrangements. Some clones are lacking; in checked studies, under half of them reflect an unresolved V gene, and why the rest are absent is not known. Clonal size and the V and J genes are those of that table, whereas D and trimming came from the DNA. Here the sample has about 36,000 clones; 90% occur a single time. The ten most abundant clones make up around 4.8% of the sample.

The CDR3 starts with the cysteine, ends with the phenylalanine, and has 14 residues. The sequence is cut down to CDR3 DNA, 42 bases in frame from base 1. The germline V gene provides CDR1 MDHEN and CDR2 SYDVKM. Relative to germline, V is missing 4 bases and J is missing 7 bases, with 8 bases of the junction outside any gene match. Whole blood was collected in K2EDTA tubes by collaborating institutions according to the institutions' own protocols. Collaborator samples were shipped for TCRbeta analysis as frozen whole blood, isolated PBMCs, or DNA extracted from either sample type. The sequencing input was peripheral blood. The sequence came from a human donor in a cohort sampled during active COVID-19. The V and J segments used are TRBV28 and TRBJ1-2, with 8 bases in between that match TRBD1. The CDR3 reads CASSSNRGLAGYTF. The DNA sequence is given as TGTGCCAGCAGTTCAAACAGGGGGTTGGCTGGCTACACCTTC.